These T cell receptor beta chains were read from a single sample in a study of T cell repertoires in cytomegalovirus infection. TCRdb recomputed calls from the reads with MiXCR, one row per CDR3 protein. The data hold around 740,000 distinct CDR3 sequences, with approximately 34% observed a single time. Sample: PBMCs. The receptors here all came from a human donor in good health (CMV status not recorded). Some clones in this sample may be carry-over from other donors' samples. CDR3s include the opening cysteine and the closing phenylalanine or tryptophan. D genes are given only for firm matches. Size values are once, few and many counts, or a class for expanded clones, and some rows have none.

J gene	V gene	clone size	D gene	CDR3 protein	CDR3 DNA
TRBJ2-7	TRBV7-2	many	.	CASSPVPRSYEQYF	TGTGCCAGCAGCCCAGTGCCCAGGAGCTACGAGCAGTACTTC
TRBJ2-1	TRBV2	.	TRBD2	CASRRASGVNNEQFF	TGTGCCAGCAGAAGGGCCAGCGGGGTTAACAATGAGCAGTTCTTC
TRBJ2-3	TRBV20-1	few	TRBD2	CSASSSGRQNTDTQYF	TGCAGTGCTAGCTCTAGCGGGAGGCAAAACACAGATACGCAGTATTTT
TRBJ2-3	TRBV28	.	.	CASSLRGNTLSTDTQYF	TGTGCCAGCAGTTTGAGGGGGAATACCCTTAGCACAGATACGCAGTATTTT
TRBJ2-5	TRBV7-2	.	TRBD2	CASSLVASGRQETQYF	TGTGCCAGCAGCTTAGTTGCCAGCGGGAGGCAAGAGACCCAGTACTTC
TRBJ2-3	TRBV28	many	.	CASSPRAGHTDTQYF	TGTGCCAGCAGCCCTCGGGCAGGGCACACAGATACGCAGTATTTT
TRBJ2-5	TRBV6-6	.	.	CASSLPGTPQETQYF	TGTGCCAGCAGTTTACCCGGGACCCCCCAAGAGACCCAGTACTTC
TRBJ2-7	TRBV7-8	few	TRBD2	CASSLGTSGPFPDEQYF	TGTGCCAGCAGCTTAGGGACTAGCGGGCCGTTCCCCGACGAGCAGTACTTC
TRBJ2-7	TRBV5-1	.	TRBD2	CASSMERAGGPSYF	TGCGCCAGCAGCATGGAACGAGCGGGGGGGCCCTCGTACTTC
TRBJ1-2	TRBV30	.	.	CAWSLHQTAGYGYTF	TGTGCCTGGAGTCTACACCAGACGGCAGGCTATGGCTACACCTTC
TRBJ2-1	TRBV12-3/TRBV12-4	few	TRBD1	CASKGQGAGEQFF	TGTGCCAGCAAAGGGCAGGGGGCAGGTGAGCAGTTCTTC